This T cell receptor beta chain derives from a study of T-cell reconstitution after alpha-beta-depleted transplantation in children. TCRbeta library preparation incorporated unique molecular identifiers. MiXCR was run by TCRdb on the PCR reads, yielding one entry per CDR3 protein. The profile covers around 500,000 distinct CDR3 sequences, with around an eighth appearing a single time and about 5% taken by the ten largest. This clonotype showed up many times. The receptor's source is a human donor who donated a stem cell graft to a child with combined immunodeficiency. Sequencing used PBMCs from the stem cell graft donor, obtained from the stem cell graft.

CDR3 DNA sequence: TGTGCCATCAGTGAAGGACAGGGGGCTGGGGAGACCCAGTACTTC. Encoded protein: CAISEGQGAGETQYF. The rearrangement joins TRBV10-3 to TRBJ2-5; TRBD1 aligns across 11 bases. The CDR3 contains 15 residues. Germline V gene sequence: CDR1 ENHRY, CDR2 SYGVKD. With V trimmed by 3 bases and J by 5 bases, 5 bases remained unmatched.